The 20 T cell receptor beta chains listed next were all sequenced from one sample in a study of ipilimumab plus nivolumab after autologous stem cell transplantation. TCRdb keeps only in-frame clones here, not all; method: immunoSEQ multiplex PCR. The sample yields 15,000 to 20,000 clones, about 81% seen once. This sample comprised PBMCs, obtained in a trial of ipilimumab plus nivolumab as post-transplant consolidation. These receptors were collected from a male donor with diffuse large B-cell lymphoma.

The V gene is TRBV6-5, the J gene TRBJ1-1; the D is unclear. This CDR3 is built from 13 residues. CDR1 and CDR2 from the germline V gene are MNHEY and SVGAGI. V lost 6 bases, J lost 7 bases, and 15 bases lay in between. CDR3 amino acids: CASSQGRRLEAFF. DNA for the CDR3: TGTGCCAGCAGCCAAGGACGGAGGCTTGAAGCTTTCTTT.

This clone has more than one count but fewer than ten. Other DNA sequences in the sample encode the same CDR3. CDR3 nucleotide sequence: TGTGCCAGCAGTCCCCGACAGGGGAGGACTGAAGCTTTCTTT. Encoded protein: CASSPRQGRTEAFF. The chain has TRBV6-5 and TRBJ1-1, with 8 bases lining up with TRBD1. The V gene end was trimmed by 5 bases and the J gene end by 5 bases; junction bases not matched to a gene: 7. The germline gives CDR1 MNHEY, CDR2 SVGAGI. There are 14 residues in the CDR3.

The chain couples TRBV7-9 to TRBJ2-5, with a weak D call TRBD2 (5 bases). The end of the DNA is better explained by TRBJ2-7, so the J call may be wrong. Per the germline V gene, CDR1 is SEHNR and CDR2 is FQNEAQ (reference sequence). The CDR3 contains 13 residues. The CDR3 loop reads CASSRGSTYEQYF. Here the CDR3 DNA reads TGTGCCAGCAGCCGAGGGTCCACCTACGAGCAGTACTTC.

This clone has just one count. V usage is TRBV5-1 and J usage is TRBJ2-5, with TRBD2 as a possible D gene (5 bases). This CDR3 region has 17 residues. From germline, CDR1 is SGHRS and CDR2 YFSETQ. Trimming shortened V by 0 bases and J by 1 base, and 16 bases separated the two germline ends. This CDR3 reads CASSLGGGQILQETQYF. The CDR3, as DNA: TGCGCCAGCAGCTTGGGAGGCGGGCAGATTCTCCAAGAGACCCAGTACTTC.

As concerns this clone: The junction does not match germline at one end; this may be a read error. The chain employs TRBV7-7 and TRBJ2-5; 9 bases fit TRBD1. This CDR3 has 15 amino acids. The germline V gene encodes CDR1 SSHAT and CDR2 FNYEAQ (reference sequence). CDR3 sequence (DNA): TGTGCTAGCAGCTTAGGGGACAGGGTCACGGAGACCCAGTACTTC. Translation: CASSLGDRVTETQYF.

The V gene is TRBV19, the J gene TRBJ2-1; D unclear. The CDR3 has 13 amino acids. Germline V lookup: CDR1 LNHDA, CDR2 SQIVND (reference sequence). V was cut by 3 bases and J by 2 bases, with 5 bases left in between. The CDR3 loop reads CASSMSAYNEQFF. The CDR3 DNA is TGTGCCAGTAGTATGTCGGCCTACAATGAGCAGTTCTTC.

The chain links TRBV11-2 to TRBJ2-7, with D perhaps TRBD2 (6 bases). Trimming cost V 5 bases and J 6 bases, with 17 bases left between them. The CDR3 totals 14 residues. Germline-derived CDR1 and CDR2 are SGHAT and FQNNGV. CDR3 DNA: TGTGCCAGCAGCCCCGTGAGGCGGGGTCCCGAGCAGTACTTC. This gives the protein CASSPVRRGPEQYF.

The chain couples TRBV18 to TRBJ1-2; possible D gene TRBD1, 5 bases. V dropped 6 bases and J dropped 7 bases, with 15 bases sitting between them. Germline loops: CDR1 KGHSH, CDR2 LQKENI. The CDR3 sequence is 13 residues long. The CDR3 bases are TGTGCCAGCTCGCCCAGGGTTGCGAGTGGCTACACCTTC. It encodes CASSPRVASGYTF.

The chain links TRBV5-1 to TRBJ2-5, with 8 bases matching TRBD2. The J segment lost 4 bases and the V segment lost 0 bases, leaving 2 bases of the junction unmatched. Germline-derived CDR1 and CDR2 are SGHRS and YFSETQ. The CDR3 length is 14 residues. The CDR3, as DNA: TGCGCCAGCAGCTTGGGGACTAGCCCAGAGACCCAGTACTTC. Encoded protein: CASSLGTSPETQYF. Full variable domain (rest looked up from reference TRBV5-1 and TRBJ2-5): KAGVTQTPRYLIKTRGQQVTLSCSPISGHRSVSWYQQTPGQGLQFLFEYFSETQRNKGNFPGRFSGRQFSNSRSEMNVSTLELGDSALYLCASSLGTSPETQYFGPGTRLLVL.

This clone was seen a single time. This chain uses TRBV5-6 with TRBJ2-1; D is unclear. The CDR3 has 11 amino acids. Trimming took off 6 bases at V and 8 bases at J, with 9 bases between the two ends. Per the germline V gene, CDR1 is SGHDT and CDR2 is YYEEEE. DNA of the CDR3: TGTGCCAGCAACCTCGGGCATGAGCAGTTCTTC. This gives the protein CASNLGHEQFF.

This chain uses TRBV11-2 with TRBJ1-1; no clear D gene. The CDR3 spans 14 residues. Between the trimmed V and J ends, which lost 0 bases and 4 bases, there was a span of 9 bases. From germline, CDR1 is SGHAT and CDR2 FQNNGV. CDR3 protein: CASSLEMVGTEAFF. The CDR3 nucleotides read TGTGCCAGCAGCTTAGAGATGGTAGGCACTGAAGCTTTCTTT.

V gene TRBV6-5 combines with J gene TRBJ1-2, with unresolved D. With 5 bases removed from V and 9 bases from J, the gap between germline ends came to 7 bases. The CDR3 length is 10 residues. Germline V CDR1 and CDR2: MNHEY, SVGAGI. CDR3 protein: CASSEASYTF. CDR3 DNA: TGTGCCAGCAGTGAAGCCAGCTACACCTTC.

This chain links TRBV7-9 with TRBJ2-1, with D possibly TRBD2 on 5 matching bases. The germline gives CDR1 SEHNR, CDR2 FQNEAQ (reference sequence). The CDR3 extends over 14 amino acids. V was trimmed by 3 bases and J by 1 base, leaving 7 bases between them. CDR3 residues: CASSLPGSYNEQFF. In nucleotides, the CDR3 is TGTGCCAGCAGCTTGCCGGGATCCTACAATGAGCAGTTCTTC.

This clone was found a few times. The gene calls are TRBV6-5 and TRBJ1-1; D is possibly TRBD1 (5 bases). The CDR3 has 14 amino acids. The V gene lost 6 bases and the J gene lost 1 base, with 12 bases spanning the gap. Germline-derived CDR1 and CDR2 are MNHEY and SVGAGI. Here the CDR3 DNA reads TGTGCCAGCAGGGCCAGGGACCCGAACACTGAAGCTTTCTTT. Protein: CASRARDPNTEAFF.

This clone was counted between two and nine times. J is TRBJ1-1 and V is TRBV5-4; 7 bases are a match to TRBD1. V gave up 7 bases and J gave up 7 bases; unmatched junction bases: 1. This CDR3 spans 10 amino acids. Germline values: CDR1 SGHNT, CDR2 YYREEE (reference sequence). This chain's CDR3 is CASGDSEAFF. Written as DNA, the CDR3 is TGTGCCAGCGGGGACAGTGAAGCTTTCTTT.

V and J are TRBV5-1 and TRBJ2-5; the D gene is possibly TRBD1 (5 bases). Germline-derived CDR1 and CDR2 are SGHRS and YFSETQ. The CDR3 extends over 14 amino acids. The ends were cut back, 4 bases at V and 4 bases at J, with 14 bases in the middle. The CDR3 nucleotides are TGCGCCAGCAGCAACCCTGCAGGGATAGAGACCCAGTACTTC. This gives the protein CASSNPAGIETQYF.

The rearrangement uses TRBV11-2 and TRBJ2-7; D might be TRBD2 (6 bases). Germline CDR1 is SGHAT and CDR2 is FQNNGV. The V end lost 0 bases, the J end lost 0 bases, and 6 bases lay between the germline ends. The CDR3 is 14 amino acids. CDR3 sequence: CASSLDGSSYEQYF. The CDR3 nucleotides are TGTGCCAGCAGCTTAGACGGGAGCTCCTACGAGCAGTACTTC.

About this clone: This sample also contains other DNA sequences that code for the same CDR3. The CDR3 nucleotides are TGTGCCAGCAGCGTAGGAGGAACTGGAAACACCATATATTTT. Translated, it gives CASSVGGTGNTIYF. The rearrangement links TRBV9 to TRBJ1-3, with D unclear. Germline loops: CDR1 SGDLS, CDR2 YYNGEE. This CDR3 contains 14 residues. Trimming left V 0 bases short and J 2 bases short, with 6 bases between.

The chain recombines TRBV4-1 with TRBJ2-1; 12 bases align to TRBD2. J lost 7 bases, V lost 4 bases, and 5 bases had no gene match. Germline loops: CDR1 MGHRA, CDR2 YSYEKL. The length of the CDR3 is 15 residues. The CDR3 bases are TGCGCCAGCAGCCGAACTAGCGGGGGGATAAATGAGCAGTTCTTC. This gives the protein CASSRTSGGINEQFF.

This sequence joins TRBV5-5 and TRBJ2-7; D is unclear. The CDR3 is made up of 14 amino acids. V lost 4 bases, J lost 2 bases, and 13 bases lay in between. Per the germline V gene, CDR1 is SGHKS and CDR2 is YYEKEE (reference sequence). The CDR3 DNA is TGTGCCAGCAGCCCTGGCGGCCCTACCTACGAGCAGTACTTC. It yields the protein CASSPGGPTYEQYF.